The sample holds a few counts of the clone carrying this TCR beta chain. The CDR3 contains 15 residues. Trimming removed 4 bases from V and 7 bases from J, with 14 bases in between. The germline CDR1 and CDR2 sequences are SGHTA and FQGNSA. Method: immunoSEQ multiplex PCR; TCRdb's copy keeps in-frame clones and lacks some. There are 43,000 or so clones in the sample; over 75% occur only once, and about a quarter lies in the top ten. These data are taken from a study of blood T cell repertoires in COVID-19. Study overall: COVID-19 samples, acute and convalescent, were from the United States, Italy and Spain. Sample material is recorded as cDNA or gDNA derived from T cells, B-cell-depleted T cells, or PBMCs.

V and J are TRBV7-2 and TRBJ1-6; maybe TRBD1 (6 bases). The sequence derives from an older woman with acute or convalescent COVID-19. Source material: peripheral blood. In nucleotides, the CDR3 is TGTGCCAGCAGCTCAGACGCAACAGGGAATTCACCCCTCCACTTT. As protein: CASSSDATGNSPLHF.